A selection of T cell receptor beta chains follows, all from one sample in a study of Ad26.COV2.S vaccination and SARS-CoV-2 variants. TCRdb's copy holds only in-frame clones and misses some; the assay was immunoSEQ multiplex PCR. In the table there are some 450,000 clones, 90% of which are singletons. Sequenced here: peripheral blood, sampled in a trial of Ad26.COV2.S vaccine versus placebo. All receptors come from a person between 18 and 65 years old who received the Ad26.COV2.S COVID-19 vaccine or a placebo. Both conserved end residues are part of each CDR3. A D gene is named only where the DNA matches it firmly. Expanded clones get a size class; other rows say once, few or many, or leave the size out.

j_call: TRBJ1-1; d_call: -; clone_size: -; v_call: TRBV6-1; cdr3_nt: TGTGCCAGCAGTGAAAGCGTCCGGGGCGGTACTGAAGCTTTCTTT; cdr3_aa: CASSESVRGGTEAFF
j_call: TRBJ1-5; d_call: -; clone_size: -; v_call: TRBV10-3; cdr3_nt: TGTGCCATCAGGGGGGACCGAGATCAGCCCCAGCATTTT; cdr3_aa: CAIRGDRDQPQHF
j_call: TRBJ2-2; d_call: -; clone_size: -; v_call: TRBV9; cdr3_nt: TGTGCCAGCAGCGCCCGGGACACTAACACCGGGGAGCTGTTTTTT; cdr3_aa: CASSARDTNTGELFF
j_call: TRBJ2-1; d_call: -; clone_size: -; v_call: TRBV28; cdr3_nt: TGTGCCAGCAGTTTCTTATCGGGTTTAAGCAATGAGCAGTTCTTC; cdr3_aa: CASSFLSGLSNEQFF
j_call: TRBJ2-5; d_call: -; clone_size: -; v_call: TRBV11-1; cdr3_nt: TGTGCCAGCAGCTTTGAAGACCTGGAGACCCAGTACTTC; cdr3_aa: CASSFEDLETQYF
j_call: TRBJ1-3; d_call: -; clone_size: -; v_call: TRBV3-1/TRBV3-2; cdr3_nt: TGTGCCAGCAGCCCTTCACAGGGTTTTGCTGGAAACACCATATATTTT; cdr3_aa: CASSPSQGFAGNTIYF
j_call: TRBJ2-1; d_call: -; clone_size: -; v_call: TRBV19; cdr3_nt: TGTGCCAGTAGTCCGAGGGGGGACACTCCCTACAATGAGCAGTTCTTC; cdr3_aa: CASSPRGDTPYNEQFF
j_call: TRBJ2-1; d_call: -; clone_size: -; v_call: TRBV24-1; cdr3_nt: TGTGCCACCAGTGAGGAGATATTTAATGAGCAGTTCTTC; cdr3_aa: CATSEEIFNEQFF
j_call: TRBJ2-3; d_call: -; clone_size: -; v_call: TRBV7-9; cdr3_nt: TGTGCCAGAAAGGAGTATCCCTTTCGGACGCAGTATTTT; cdr3_aa: CARKEYPFRTQYF
j_call: TRBJ2-5; d_call: -; clone_size: -; v_call: TRBV27; cdr3_nt: TGTGCCAGCAGTTTATTGAGAGAATCCCAAGAGACCCAGTACTTC; cdr3_aa: CASSLLRESQETQYF
j_call: TRBJ2-1; d_call: TRBD2; clone_size: once; v_call: TRBV27; cdr3_nt: TGTGCCAGCAGTTTACATCGGGAGGTCTTAAGCAATGAGCAGTTCTTC; cdr3_aa: CASSLHREVLSNEQFF
j_call: TRBJ1-2; d_call: TRBD1; clone_size: -; v_call: TRBV6-4; cdr3_nt: TGTGCCAGCAGTGCGCGCTCCCCGGGACAGGGCGGTTATGGCTACACCTTC; cdr3_aa: CASSARSPGQGGYGYTF
j_call: TRBJ2-1; d_call: -; clone_size: many; v_call: TRBV7-9; cdr3_nt: TGTGCCAGCAGCTCCCCACCGGGGGCCCCGGGGAGGGAGCAGTTCTTC; cdr3_aa: CASSSPPGAPGREQFF
j_call: TRBJ1-1; d_call: TRBD1; clone_size: once; v_call: TRBV4-2; cdr3_nt: TGTGCCAGCAGCCAGGGACAGGGGAACACTGAAGCTTTCTTT; cdr3_aa: CASSQGQGNTEAFF
j_call: TRBJ1-2; d_call: TRBD1; clone_size: -; v_call: TRBV4-2; cdr3_nt: TGTGCCAGCAGCCATCCGGGACAGGGCGGTTATGGCTACACCTTC; cdr3_aa: CASSHPGQGGYGYTF
j_call: TRBJ1-4; d_call: -; clone_size: -; v_call: TRBV3-1/TRBV3-2; cdr3_nt: TGTGCCAGCAGCCATCAACGGCGTGACCCAAATGAAAAACTGTTTTTT; cdr3_aa: CASSHQRRDPNEKLFF
j_call: TRBJ2-7; d_call: -; clone_size: -; v_call: TRBV28; cdr3_nt: TGTGCCAGCAGTTCTCCTTCCAGCGGAAGGGCCTACGAGCAGTACTTC; cdr3_aa: CASSSPSSGRAYEQYF
j_call: TRBJ2-1; d_call: TRBD1; clone_size: -; v_call: TRBV2; cdr3_nt: TGTGCCAGCAGTCAAGACGGACAGGGTACCGGGGAGCAGTTCTTC; cdr3_aa: CASSQDGQGTGEQFF
j_call: TRBJ2-5; d_call: TRBD2; clone_size: -; v_call: TRBV10-3; cdr3_nt: TGTGCCATCAGTGAGTCGGGACTAGCAGCGGAGACCCAGTACTTC; cdr3_aa: CAISESGLAAETQYF
j_call: TRBJ2-1; d_call: -; clone_size: -; v_call: TRBV10-2; cdr3_nt: TGCGCCAGCGGAAGGGGGGCCCTCGGGGGTCGGAATGAGCAGTTCTTC; cdr3_aa: CASGRGALGGRNEQFF
j_call: TRBJ2-1; d_call: -; clone_size: -; v_call: TRBV20-1; cdr3_nt: TGCAGTGCTAGTTCTGGGGTCCTATCCTACAATGAGCAGTTCTTC; cdr3_aa: CSASSGVLSYNEQFF
j_call: TRBJ2-5; d_call: TRBD2; clone_size: -; v_call: TRBV5-5; cdr3_nt: TGTGCCAGCAGGCCTCGGGGAGGGGACCAAGAGACCCAGTACTTC; cdr3_aa: CASRPRGGDQETQYF
j_call: TRBJ2-1; d_call: TRBD2; clone_size: -; v_call: TRBV7-2; cdr3_nt: TGTGCCAGCAGCTTCCAGGGCGGGAGGGTACGCTCCTACAATGAGCAGTTCTTC; cdr3_aa: CASSFQGGRVRSYNEQFF
j_call: TRBJ1-1; d_call: -; clone_size: -; v_call: TRBV5-1; cdr3_nt: TGCGCCAGCAGCTTGGGTCTGAGGGGCGACACTGAAGCTTTCTTT; cdr3_aa: CASSLGLRGDTEAFF
j_call: TRBJ1-3; d_call: -; clone_size: -; v_call: TRBV2; cdr3_nt: TGTGCCAGCAGTTCCCGGGTTGGGACCTCTGGAAACACCATATATTTT; cdr3_aa: CASSSRVGTSGNTIYF
j_call: TRBJ2-2; d_call: TRBD2; clone_size: once; v_call: TRBV7-6; cdr3_nt: TGTGCCAGCAGCTTAGCGGTCAGCGGGAGCCACGGGGAGCTGTTTTTT; cdr3_aa: CASSLAVSGSHGELFF
j_call: TRBJ1-1; d_call: -; clone_size: -; v_call: TRBV6-1; cdr3_nt: TGTGCCAGCAGTGAGACAGCGAGCCTTGAAGCTTTCTTT; cdr3_aa: CASSETASLEAFF
j_call: TRBJ2-7; d_call: -; clone_size: -; v_call: TRBV3-1/TRBV3-2; cdr3_nt: TGTGCCAGCAGCCAGGGGTACGAGCAGTACTTC; cdr3_aa: CASSQGYEQYF
j_call: TRBJ2-3; d_call: TRBD2; clone_size: -; v_call: TRBV27; cdr3_nt: TGTGCCAGCAGCTTGAGGGCGGGACTAGCGGGAGGGCTCGGCACAGATACGCAGTATTTT; cdr3_aa: CASSLRAGLAGGLGTDTQYF
j_call: TRBJ2-7; d_call: TRBD1; clone_size: once; v_call: TRBV27; cdr3_nt: TGTGCCAGCAGTTCCCCTCCCGGACAGGGCTACGAGCAGTACTTC; cdr3_aa: CASSSPPGQGYEQYF
j_call: TRBJ2-7; d_call: -; clone_size: -; v_call: TRBV11-1; cdr3_nt: TGTGCCAGCAGCTTCGAAGGAAGCTCCTACGAGCAGTACTTC; cdr3_aa: CASSFEGSSYEQYF
j_call: TRBJ1-1; d_call: TRBD1; clone_size: once; v_call: TRBV19; cdr3_nt: TGTGCCAGTAGGCCTCAGGGGGGTTACACTGAAGCTTTCTTT; cdr3_aa: CASRPQGGYTEAFF
j_call: TRBJ1-3; d_call: -; clone_size: -; v_call: TRBV9; cdr3_nt: TGTGCCAGCAGCGTAGGGAACAGACGCTCTGGAAACACCATATATTTT; cdr3_aa: CASSVGNRRSGNTIYF
j_call: TRBJ2-1; d_call: -; clone_size: -; v_call: TRBV5-1; cdr3_nt: TGCGCCAGCAGCCCCGGACCCCGCTTCAACAATGAGCAGTTCTTC; cdr3_aa: CASSPGPRFNNEQFF
j_call: TRBJ2-1; d_call: -; clone_size: -; v_call: TRBV21-1; cdr3_nt: TGTGCCAGCAGCAAGGGACAGGGCTACAATGAGCAGTTCTTC; cdr3_aa: CASSKGQGYNEQFF
j_call: TRBJ2-1; d_call: TRBD2; clone_size: -; v_call: TRBV5-4; cdr3_nt: TGTGCCAGCAGCCTGGGGCGGGGGGGAGTCTACAATGAGCAGTTCTTC; cdr3_aa: CASSLGRGGVYNEQFF
j_call: TRBJ2-4; d_call: TRBD1; clone_size: -; v_call: TRBV5-1; cdr3_nt: TGCGCCAGCAGCTTGCGGGAACCTACAGGGGGCGGAGTGGCCAAAAACATTCAGTACTTC; cdr3_aa: CASSLREPTGGGVAKNIQYF
j_call: TRBJ1-4; d_call: -; clone_size: -; v_call: TRBV19; cdr3_nt: TGTGCCAGTAGTAACCCACAGGGCGGTGGGGATGAAAAACTGTTTTTT; cdr3_aa: CASSNPQGGGDEKLFF
j_call: TRBJ1-4; d_call: -; clone_size: -; v_call: TRBV15; cdr3_nt: TGTGCCACCAGCAGCGACCTAGCAACTAATGAAAAACTGTTTTTT; cdr3_aa: CATSSDLATNEKLFF
j_call: TRBJ1-5; d_call: TRBD1; clone_size: -; v_call: TRBV27; cdr3_nt: TGTGCCAGCAGCCAGGACAGGGGAAGTCAGCCCCAGCATTTT; cdr3_aa: CASSQDRGSQPQHF
j_call: TRBJ2-1; d_call: -; clone_size: -; v_call: TRBV3-1/TRBV3-2; cdr3_nt: TGTGCCAGCAGCCCCAGGGTGGGGCAGTCAGGAGGAGGGGTTTACAATGAGCAGTTCTTC; cdr3_aa: CASSPRVGQSGGGVYNEQFF
j_call: TRBJ2-2; d_call: TRBD1; clone_size: -; v_call: TRBV27; cdr3_nt: TGTGCCAGCAGTCTCAAGGACAGGACTGGCTCGTCCGCCGGGGAGCTGTTTTTT; cdr3_aa: CASSLKDRTGSSAGELFF
j_call: TRBJ1-6; d_call: -; clone_size: few; v_call: TRBV19; cdr3_nt: TGTGCCAGTAGTATAAAGGACAACTATAATTCACCCCTCCACTTT; cdr3_aa: CASSIKDNYNSPLHF
j_call: TRBJ1-5; d_call: TRBD1; clone_size: -; v_call: TRBV19; cdr3_nt: TGTGCCAGTAGTACAATCCCTGGACAGGGCGGACAGCCCCAGCATTTT; cdr3_aa: CASSTIPGQGGQPQHF
j_call: TRBJ2-7; d_call: -; clone_size: -; v_call: TRBV7-8; cdr3_nt: TGTGCCAGCAGCTCGCGACGTGCGGAATCCTACGAGCAGTACTTC; cdr3_aa: CASSSRRAESYEQYF
j_call: TRBJ1-6; d_call: -; clone_size: -; v_call: TRBV9; cdr3_nt: TGTGCCAGCAGCGAGCAGGGGACGCAACATTCACCCCTCCACTTT; cdr3_aa: CASSEQGTQHSPLHF
j_call: TRBJ2-1; d_call: TRBD2; clone_size: -; v_call: TRBV30; cdr3_nt: TGTGCCTGGAACGGGAGGAGCTCCTACAATGAGCAGTTCTTC; cdr3_aa: CAWNGRSSYNEQFF
j_call: TRBJ2-1; d_call: TRBD2; clone_size: -; v_call: TRBV5-1; cdr3_nt: TGCGCCAGCGGATCAGCGGGAGGATACAATGAGCAGTTCTTC; cdr3_aa: CASGSAGGYNEQFF
j_call: TRBJ2-3; d_call: TRBD2; clone_size: -; v_call: TRBV6-4; cdr3_nt: TGTGCCAGCAGTGAGGGAGGGATCACAGATACGCAGTATTTT; cdr3_aa: CASSEGGITDTQYF
j_call: TRBJ2-5; d_call: -; clone_size: -; v_call: TRBV9; cdr3_nt: TGTGCCAGCAGCGCGGAGGGGCGGCCCCAAGAGACCCAGTACTTC; cdr3_aa: CASSAEGRPQETQYF
j_call: TRBJ1-2; d_call: -; clone_size: -; v_call: TRBV3-1/TRBV3-2; cdr3_nt: TGTGCCAGCAGCCATGGAACAGACTATGGCTACACCTTC; cdr3_aa: CASSHGTDYGYTF
j_call: TRBJ1-1; d_call: -; clone_size: -; v_call: TRBV5-1; cdr3_nt: TGCGCCAGCAGCTTTAGTGTGGACACTGAAGCTTTCTTT; cdr3_aa: CASSFSVDTEAFF
j_call: TRBJ1-1; d_call: -; clone_size: -; v_call: TRBV14; cdr3_nt: TGTGCCAGCAGCCAAGCTGGGAAGGCTTTCTTT; cdr3_aa: CASSQAGKAFF